These T cell receptor beta chains were read from a single sample in a study of blood T cell repertoires in COVID-19. Profiling relied on immunoSEQ multiplex PCR, and the TCRdb table lists in-frame clones only, not all of them. Found here are hundreds of thousands of clones, more than 85% of them singletons; the top ten hold approximately 0.99%. The sample was PBMCs or T cells enriched from blood (not recorded which). These receptors were taken from a woman in her 30s who had recovered from COVID-19. Each CDR3 is given with its conserved first and last residue. Each record gives: J gene, D gene, clone size, V gene, CDR3 protein, CDR3 DNA. The D gene is left open where the match is weak. Size values are once, few and many counts, or a class for expanded clones, and some rows have none.

>TRBJ1-1|-|-|TRBV19
CASTMGFTENTEAFF
TGTGCCAGTACCATGGGTTTTACAGAGAACACTGAAGCTTTCTTT
>TRBJ2-7|TRBD1|once|TRBV30
CAWSAGTGLDEQYF
TGTGCCTGGAGCGCCGGGACAGGGCTGGACGAGCAGTACTTC
>TRBJ2-7|TRBD1|-|TRBV6-5
CASSTGTELYEQYF
TGTGCCAGCAGTACCGGGACAGAGCTCTACGAGCAGTACTTC
>TRBJ1-3|-|-|TRBV28
CASTLGPGSGNTIYF
TGTGCCAGCACCCTTGGGCCCGGCTCTGGAAACACCATATATTTT
>TRBJ2-7|-|-|TRBV6-1
CASSELAITSYEQYF
TGTGCCAGCAGTGAATTAGCTATAACCTCCTACGAGCAGTACTTC
>TRBJ2-1|-|-|TRBV4-3
CASSQGTPGWTHNEQFF
TGCGCCAGCAGCCAAGGTACTCCAGGGTGGACCCACAATGAGCAGTTCTTC
>TRBJ1-2|-|-|TRBV12-3/TRBV12-4
CASSLGQVGGYTF
TGTGCCAGCAGTTTAGGACAGGTCGGCGGCTACACCTTC
>TRBJ2-7|-|-|TRBV27
CASSPVGGPYEQYF
TGTGCCAGCAGTCCCGTGGGGGGGCCCTACGAGCAGTACTTC
>TRBJ1-3|TRBD1|-|TRBV12-5
CASAPPTGTGGNTIYF
TGTGCTAGTGCTCCGCCGACCGGGACAGGGGGAAACACCATATATTTT
>TRBJ1-3|TRBD1|-|TRBV4-3
CASSQDLIGGNTIYF
TGCGCCAGCAGCCAAGATCTGATAGGGGGCAACACCATATATTTT
>TRBJ1-5|-|-|TRBV30
CAWGGGYQPQHF
TGTGCCTGGGGAGGTGGCTATCAGCCCCAGCATTTT
>TRBJ2-2|-|-|TRBV7-2
CASSIGQTGELFF
TGTGCCAGCAGCATCGGACAGACCGGGGAGCTGTTTTTT
>TRBJ2-3|-|-|TRBV9
CASTENPGSTDTQYF
TGTGCCAGCACCGAAAACCCGGGGAGCACAGATACGCAGTATTTT
>TRBJ1-1|-|-|TRBV10-1
CASSEGGYTEAFF
TGCGCCAGCAGTGAGGGGGGCTACACTGAAGCTTTCTTT
>TRBJ1-6|TRBD1|once|TRBV6-5
CASWTRGRSPLHF
TGTGCCAGCTGGACGAGGGGGCGGTCACCCCTCCACTTT
>TRBJ2-7|-|-|TRBV5-5
CASSLRGMYEQYF
TGTGCCAGCAGCTTGAGGGGGATGTACGAGCAGTACTTC
>TRBJ1-2|-|-|TRBV7-9
CASSLEVINYGYTF
TGTGCCAGCAGCTTGGAGGTAATCAACTATGGCTACACCTTC
>TRBJ2-3|TRBD2|-|TRBV5-6
CASSPSGGQSTDTQYF
TGTGCCAGCAGCCCTAGCGGGGGTCAAAGCACAGATACGCAGTATTTT
>TRBJ1-2|TRBD1|once|TRBV7-9
CASSLGRGHYGYTF
TGTGCCAGCAGCTTAGGCAGGGGGCACTATGGCTACACCTTC
>TRBJ1-2|-|-|TRBV3-1/TRBV3-2
CASSQEQQGHGYTF
TGTGCCAGCAGCCAGGAACAACAGGGACACGGCTACACCTTC
>TRBJ2-6|-|-|TRBV2
CASSLIQGSGANVLTF
TGTGCCAGCAGCCTAATACAGGGATCTGGGGCCAACGTCCTGACTTTC
>TRBJ2-1|-|once|TRBV7-9
CASSSGQSSYNEQFF
TGTGCCAGCAGCTCAGGACAGAGCTCCTACAATGAGCAGTTCTTC
>TRBJ1-4|-|-|TRBV6-5
CASSPRGGANEKLFF
TGTGCCAGCAGTCCCCGGGGAGGGGCTAATGAAAAACTGTTTTTT
>TRBJ2-2|TRBD2|once|TRBV2
CASKIGVAGVYTGELFF
TGTGCCAGCAAGATCGGGGTAGCGGGGGTGTATACCGGGGAGCTGTTTTTT
>TRBJ2-6|TRBD1|-|TRBV4-3
CASSQPGQSSGANVLTF
TGCGCCAGCAGCCAGCCGGGACAGTCCTCTGGGGCCAACGTCCTGACTTTC
>TRBJ1-1|-|-|TRBV5-1
CASSLWEQNTEAFF
TGCGCCAGCAGCTTATGGGAGCAGAACACTGAAGCTTTCTTT
>TRBJ1-2|-|-|TRBV6-6
CASSYQASRSGYTF
TGTGCCAGCAGTTATCAGGCATCGAGAAGTGGCTACACCTTC
>TRBJ2-5|TRBD2|-|TRBV5-6
CASSLELAGVQETQYF
TGTGCCAGCAGCTTGGAGCTAGCGGGGGTCCAAGAGACCCAGTACTTC
>TRBJ2-2|-|-|TRBV19
CASSGGSYTGELFF
TGTGCCAGTAGTGGGGGCAGTTACACCGGGGAGCTGTTTTTT
>TRBJ1-1|-|-|TRBV28
CASSSPQAPVNTEAFF
TGTGCCAGCAGTTCCCCCCAGGCCCCCGTCAACACTGAAGCTTTCTTT
>TRBJ2-1|-|-|TRBV5-1
CASATSSSYNEQFF
TGCGCCAGCGCGACATCGAGCTCCTACAATGAGCAGTTCTTC
>TRBJ1-4|TRBD1|-|TRBV7-9
CASSSAGGAPEKLFF
TGTGCCAGCAGCTCAGCAGGGGGCGCGCCTGAAAAACTGTTTTTT
>TRBJ2-7|TRBD1|-|TRBV10-3
CAISESNWDRHYEQYF
TGTGCCATCAGTGAGTCGAATTGGGACAGACACTACGAGCAGTACTTC
>TRBJ1-6|TRBD1|-|TRBV27
CASSTGQGLGTLHF
TGTGCCAGCAGTACGGGACAGGGCCTGGGGACCCTCCACTTT
>TRBJ1-2|-|once|TRBV2
CASRVGYGREFYGYTF
TGTGCCAGCAGGGTTGGTTACGGCAGGGAATTTTATGGCTACACCTTC
>TRBJ2-5|TRBD2|-|TRBV3-1/TRBV3-2
CASSQDVRGGTETQYF
TGTGCCAGCAGCCAAGACGTACGGGGGGGCACGGAGACCCAGTACTTC
>TRBJ1-1|-|once|TRBV10-3
CAISDIREGHRNTEAFF
TGTGCCATCAGTGATATTAGGGAGGGACACCGGAACACTGAAGCTTTCTTT